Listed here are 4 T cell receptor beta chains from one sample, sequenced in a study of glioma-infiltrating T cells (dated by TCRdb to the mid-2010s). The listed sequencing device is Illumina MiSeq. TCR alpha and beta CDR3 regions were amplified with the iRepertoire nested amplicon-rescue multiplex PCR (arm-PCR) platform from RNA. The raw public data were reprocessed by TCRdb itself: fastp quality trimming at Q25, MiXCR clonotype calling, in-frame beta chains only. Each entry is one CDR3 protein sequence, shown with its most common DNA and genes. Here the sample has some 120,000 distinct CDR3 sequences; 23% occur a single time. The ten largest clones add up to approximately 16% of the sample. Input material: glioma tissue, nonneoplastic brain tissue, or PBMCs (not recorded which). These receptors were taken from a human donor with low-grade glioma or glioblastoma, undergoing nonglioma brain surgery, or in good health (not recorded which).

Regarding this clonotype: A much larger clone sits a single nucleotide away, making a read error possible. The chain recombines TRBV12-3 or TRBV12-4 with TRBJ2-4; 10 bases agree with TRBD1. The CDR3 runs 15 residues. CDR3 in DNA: TGTGCCAGCAGGCGACAGGGGGCGGCCAAAAACATTCAGTGCTTC. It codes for CASRRQGAAKNIQCF.

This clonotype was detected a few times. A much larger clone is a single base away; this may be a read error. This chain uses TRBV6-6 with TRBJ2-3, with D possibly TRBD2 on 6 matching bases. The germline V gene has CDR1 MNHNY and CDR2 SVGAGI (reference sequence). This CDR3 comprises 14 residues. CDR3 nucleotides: TGTACCAGCAGTTACCGGGGGTTCACAGATACGCAGTATTTT. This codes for CTSSYRGFTDTQYF.

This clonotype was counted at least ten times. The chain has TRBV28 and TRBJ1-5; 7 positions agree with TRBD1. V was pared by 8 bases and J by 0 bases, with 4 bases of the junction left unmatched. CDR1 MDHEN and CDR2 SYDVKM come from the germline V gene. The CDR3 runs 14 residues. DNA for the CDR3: TGTGCCAGCCTGGGACAGCTTAGCAATCAGCCCCAGCATTTT. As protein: CASLGQLSNQPQHF.

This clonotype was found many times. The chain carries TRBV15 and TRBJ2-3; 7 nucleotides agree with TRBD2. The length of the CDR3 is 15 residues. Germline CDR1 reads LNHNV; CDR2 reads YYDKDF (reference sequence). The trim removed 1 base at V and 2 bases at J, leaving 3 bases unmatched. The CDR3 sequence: CATSRAGGPTDTQYF. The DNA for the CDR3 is TGTGCCACCAGCAGAGCGGGAGGACCCACAGATACGCAGTATTTT.